This TCR beta chain stems from a study of cytomegalovirus exposure and HLA in healthy donors. This CDR3 has 19 residues. The V gene's germline CDR1 is MNHEY and CDR2 SMNVEV (reference sequence). The V segment lost 2 bases and the J segment 1 base; nucleotides outside the gene matches: 15. Clones were sequenced by immunoSEQ multiplex PCR, and TCRdb holds only the in-frame ones, with some missing. The table shows 150,000 to 170,000 clones, with 86% occurring only once. The study, taken as a whole, reports: The study flagged about 160 TCR beta chains as cytomegalovirus-associated. There were some public TCRs occurring in many donors, but most TCR sequences were rare. Cytomegalovirus status, reportedly, was diagnosed with high specificity and sensitivity by the classifier.

Concerning this clone itself: What it binds is unknown.

Sequencing used PBMCs. The TCR comes from a man between 18 and 29 years old in good health and CMV-seropositive. V gene TRBV27 combines with J gene TRBJ1-2; 8 bases line up with TRBD1. CDR3 in amino acids: CASSLLPAQTGAINYGYTF. Here the CDR3 DNA reads TGTGCCAGCAGTTTACTTCCCGCCCAGACAGGGGCTATTAACTATGGCTACACCTTC.